These 25 T cell receptor beta chains came from one sample sequenced in a study of T-cell memory formation after mild COVID-19. MiXCR was run by TCRdb on the 5' RACE reads, yielding one entry per CDR3 protein. In the table there are a few hundred thousand distinct CDR3 sequences, about 16% of which are singletons. Sequencing was carried out using PBMCs or a T cell subset sorted from them (not recorded which). The receptors stem from a man between 18 and 35 years old who had mild COVID-19 (a few samples of this study predate the infection). Cell type and time point are not known.

The chain is built from TRBV25-1 and TRBJ2-3; D is possibly TRBD2 (5 bases). Germline lookup yields CDR1 MGHDK and CDR2 SYGVNS. The CDR3 sequence is 14 residues long. V lost 1 base and J lost 9, with 14 bases in between. The CDR3 sequence: CASSEFPSAGTQYF. The CDR3 nucleotides are TGTGCCAGCAGTGAATTCCCGTCCGCGGGCACGCAGTATTTT. Variable domain in full (rest from reference TRBV25-1 and TRBJ2-3): EADIYQTPRYLVIGTGKKITLECSQTMGHDKMYWYQQDPGMELHLIHYSYGVNSTEKGDLSSESTVSRIRTEHFPLTLESARPSHTSQYLCASSEFPSAGTQYFGPGTRLTVL.

This clonotype was seen only a few times. The chain is built from TRBV7-2 and TRBJ1-4, with D possibly TRBD1 on 5 matching bases. Germline CDR1 SGHTA, CDR2 FQGNSA. The CDR3 length is 11 residues. Trimming cost V 6 bases and J 10 bases, with 9 bases left between them. The CDR3 region is CASSTGTKLFF. The CDR3 nucleotides read TGTGCCAGCAGTACCGGGACAAAACTGTTTTTT.

V usage is TRBV5-1 and J usage is TRBJ2-2; no definite D call. With 1 base removed from V and 6 bases from J, the gap between germline ends came to 13 bases. Germline loops: CDR1 SGHRS, CDR2 YFSETQ. The CDR3 is 15 amino acids. CDR3 region: CASSLWEHLSGELFF. The CDR3 DNA reads TGCGCCAGCAGCTTGTGGGAACACCTCTCCGGGGAGCTGTTTTTT.

This clonotype was recorded a few times. This chain links TRBV12-3 or TRBV12-4 with TRBJ1-1; no definite D call. V was shortened by 3 bases and J by 1 base, with 6 bases between the two germline ends. This CDR3 comprises 13 residues. The CDR3 protein is CASSFLSNTEAFF. The CDR3 DNA reads TGTGCCAGCAGTTTCCTCTCGAACACTGAAGCTTTCTTT.

This clonotype appeared a few times. The V gene is TRBV7-9, the J gene TRBJ1-5; D is undetermined. V was cut by 5 bases and J by 4 bases, with 12 bases left in between. Germline-derived CDR1 and CDR2 are SEHNR and FQNEAQ (reference sequence). CDR3 length: 14 residues. The CDR3 DNA reads TGTGCCAGCAGCCCCGTCTCGGGTAATCAGCCCCAGCATTTT. It translates to CASSPVSGNQPQHF.

The chain uses TRBV4-1 and TRBJ2-1; a possible D gene is TRBD2 (6 bases). The germline CDR1 and CDR2 sequences are MGHRA and YSYEKL. The ends were cut back, 3 bases at V and 4 bases at J, with 10 bases in the middle. The CDR3 spans 14 residues. The CDR3 region is CASSHGTSYNEQFF. CDR3 coding DNA: TGCGCCAGCAGCCACGGGACTTCGTACAATGAGCAGTTCTTC.

This chain links TRBV28 with TRBJ2-1; either TRBD1 or TRBD2 may fit D (5 bases each). Germline V CDR1 and CDR2: MDHEN, SYDVKM. The CDR3 totals 12 residues. Trimming cost V 2 bases and J 10 bases, with 9 bases left between them. The chain's CDR3 is CASSLLGTEQFF. In DNA, the CDR3 is TGTGCCAGCAGTTTACTTGGGACGGAGCAGTTCTTC.

In DNA form, the CDR3 reads TGTGCCAGTAGTATACGGTCCGCCGGGACGCGCAACACTGAAGCTTTCTTT. Encoded protein: CASSIRSAGTRNTEAFF. The V gene is TRBV19, the J gene TRBJ1-1; perhaps TRBD1 as D (5 bases). CDR1 is LNHDA, CDR2 SQIVND, per germline (reference sequence). The V end lost 2 bases, the J end lost 2 bases, and 18 bases lay between the germline ends. This CDR3 comprises 17 residues.

J is TRBJ2-1 and V is TRBV28, with D maybe TRBD2 (7 bases). Germline-derived CDR1 and CDR2 are MDHEN and SYDVKM. The CDR3 totals 13 residues. V lost 8 bases to trimming and J lost 6 bases, with 14 bases between them. The CDR3 here is CASGGASRNEQFF. CDR3 DNA: TGTGCCAGCGGGGGGGCCTCGCGCAATGAGCAGTTCTTC.

This clonotype was found a few times. The rearrangement uses TRBV7-2 and TRBJ2-1; D is unresolved. Between the trimmed V and J ends, which lost 5 bases and 9 bases, there was a span of 11 bases. The V gene's germline CDR1 is SGHTA and CDR2 FQGNSA. The CDR3 runs to 12 residues. CDR3 sequence (DNA): TGTGCCAGCAGCAACGGGTGGGGTGAGCAGTTCTTC. Translated: CASSNGWGEQFF.

A few counts support this clonotype. The V gene is TRBV4-2, the J gene TRBJ2-3; 9 bases agree with TRBD2. Per germline, CDR1 LGHNA and CDR2 YNFKEQ. The CDR3 sequence is 15 residues long. V was clipped by 3 bases and J by 6 bases; unmatched bases: 7. CDR3 bases: TGTGCCAGCAGCCACGGGCGGGGGGGCCCCGATACGCAGTATTTT. This gives the protein CASSHGRGGPDTQYF.

V and J are TRBV20-1 and TRBJ1-2, with a tentative D call TRBD1 (6 bases). Germline-derived CDR1 and CDR2 are DFQATT and SNEGSKA (reference sequence). The germline V and J ends were trimmed by 3 bases and 8 bases, with 16 bases remaining between them. This CDR3 has 13 residues. This CDR3 reads CSASPTGLGGYTF. The CDR3 nucleotides read TGCAGTGCTAGCCCTACAGGGTTGGGCGGCTACACCTTC.

This clonotype has a handful of counts. This sequence joins TRBV20-1 and TRBJ2-3, with a possible D match to TRBD2 (6 bases). CDR3 size: 14 residues. V lost 3 bases, J lost 2 bases, and 12 bases lay in between. CDR1 and CDR2 from the germline V gene are DFQATT and SNEGSKA (reference sequence). DNA for the CDR3: TGCAGTGCTAGGGGGGGACCACTCACAGATACGCAGTATTTT. Its protein is CSARGGPLTDTQYF.

The rearrangement joins TRBV12-3 or TRBV12-4 to TRBJ2-1; 9 positions match TRBD1. V trimming: 3 bases; J trimming: 9 bases; junction bases outside the gene matches: 6. CDR3 length equals 14 residues. CDR3 residues: CASSFTGGQGEQFF. The CDR3, as DNA: TGTGCCAGCAGTTTTACAGGGGGCCAGGGTGAGCAGTTCTTC.

V gene TRBV7-2 combines with J gene TRBJ2-7, with D possibly matching TRBD2 (5 bases). The V gene lost 1 base and the J gene lost 0 bases, with 16 bases spanning the gap. The CDR3 sequence is 17 residues long. From germline, CDR1 is SGHTA and CDR2 FQGNSA. CDR3 amino acids: CASSLVCCFGVSYEQYV. CDR3 coding DNA: TGTGCCAGCAGCTTAGTATGTTGTTTCGGGGTCTCCTACGAGCAGTACGTC.

The chain recombines TRBV7-3 with TRBJ2-1; 7 nucleotides align to TRBD2. V was clipped by 2 bases and J by 8 bases; unmatched bases: 6. CDR3 length equals 14 residues. The germline V gene encodes CDR1 SGHTA and CDR2 FQGTGA. This CDR3 is CASSLFGGGYEQFF. CDR3 DNA: TGTGCCAGCAGCTTATTCGGGGGAGGGTATGAGCAGTTCTTC. Full variable domain (missing parts from reference TRBV7-3 and TRBJ2-1): GAGVSQTPSNKVTEKGKYVELRCDPISGHTALYWYRQSLGQGPEFLIYFQGTGAADDSGLPNDRFFAVRPEGSVSTLKIQRTERGDSAVYLCASSLFGGGYEQFFGPGTRLTVL.

The chain recombines TRBV4-3 with TRBJ2-7; 8 bases align to TRBD1. V lost 1 base and J lost 5; bases outside the gene matches: 7. This CDR3 is 15 amino acids long. From germline, CDR1 is LGHNA and CDR2 YSLEER. CDR3 in amino acids: CASSQADRGQDEQYF. The CDR3 DNA follows: TGCGCCAGCAGCCAAGCTGACAGGGGACAAGACGAGCAGTACTTC.

This clonotype was detected only a few times. V gene TRBV27 combines with J gene TRBJ2-7, with no clear D. V shed 2 bases and J shed 6 bases, with 11 bases lying between them. Germline V CDR1 and CDR2: MNHEY, SMNVEV (reference sequence). This CDR3 has 13 amino acids. CDR3 amino acids: CASSLKGRGEQYF. CDR3 nucleotides: TGTGCCAGCAGTTTAAAAGGGCGTGGCGAGCAGTACTTC.

This chain links TRBV29-1 with TRBJ2-5; maybe TRBD2 (5 bases). CDR1 and CDR2 from the germline V gene are SQVTM and ANQGSEA. The CDR3 sequence is 13 residues long. V gave up 1 base and J gave up 1 base, with 7 bases separating them. CDR3 region: CSVEVGVQETQYF. DNA for the CDR3: TGCAGCGTTGAAGTCGGGGTCCAAGAGACCCAGTACTTC.

This clonotype was recorded many times. The V and J genes are TRBV7-2 and TRBJ2-5, with TRBD2 matching over 12 bases. V shed 5 bases, J shed 6 bases, and the junction held 10 bases outside the gene matches. This CDR3 comprises 16 residues. The germline CDR1 and CDR2 sequences are SGHTA and FQGNSA. The CDR3 sequence: CASSLRLAGVLKTQYF. The CDR3 bases are TGTGCCAGCAGCCTGCGACTAGCGGGGGTCTTGAAGACCCAGTACTTC. The full variable domain, rest sourced from reference TRBV7-2 and TRBJ2-5, is GAGVSQSPSNKVTEKGKDVELRCDPISGHTALYWYRQSLGQGLEFLIYFQGNSAPDKSGLPSDRFSAERTGGSVSTLTIQRTQQEDSAVYLCASSLRLAGVLKTQYFGPGTRLLVL.

This clonotype was counted many times. This chain joins TRBV6-2 or TRBV6-3 and TRBJ2-5; D not resolved. This CDR3 has 13 residues. Germline CDR1 and CDR2: MNHEY and SVGEGT. V was pared by 5 bases and J by 3 bases, with 10 bases between. Here the CDR3 DNA reads TGTGCCAGCAGTCCGGACGAAAAAGAGACCCAGTACTTC. It specifies CASSPDEKETQYF.

The rearrangement uses TRBV5-1 and TRBJ1-1; D is unresolved. The germline gives CDR1 SGHRS, CDR2 YFSETQ. CDR3 length equals 14 residues. The V and J ends lost 7 bases and 6 bases respectively, with 19 bases between them. In DNA, the CDR3 is TGCGCCAGCTCCTATACCTCGCCGGTTGCTGAAGCTTTCTTT. Translating gives CASSYTSPVAEAFF.

This chain uses TRBV4-2 with TRBJ2-7, with TRBD2 as a possible D gene (5 bases). Germline values: CDR1 LGHNA, CDR2 YNFKEQ. This CDR3 is built from 14 residues. Deletions cut 0 bases from V and 7 bases from J, with 13 bases between. DNA of the CDR3: TGTGCCAGCAGCCAAGATTTTCCGGGGTTGGAGCAGTACGTC. Translating gives CASSQDFPGLEQYV.

The chain uses TRBV25-1 and TRBJ1-1, with D perhaps TRBD1 (5 bases). Germline CDR1 and CDR2: MGHDK and SYGVNS. The CDR3 sequence is 14 residues long. Trimming cost V 3 bases and J 0 bases, with 8 bases left between them. CDR3 in DNA: TGTGCCAGCAGTGACCAGGGTGTGAACACTGAAGCTTTCTTT. This gives the protein CASSDQGVNTEAFF.

This clonotype was seen only a few times. The rearrangement uses TRBV6-4 and TRBJ2-1; 14 bases are shared with TRBD2. There are 13 residues in the CDR3. V gave up 5 bases and J gave up 14 bases; unmatched junction bases: 5. Germline CDR1 is MRHNA and CDR2 is SNTAGT. CDR3 in amino acids: CASSPGTSGGKFF. The CDR3 DNA follows: TGTGCCAGCAGTCCCGGGACTAGCGGGGGAAAGTTCTTC.